A selection of T cell receptor beta chains follows, all from one sample in a study of shared clonotypes between healthy human individuals. Sequenced by immunoSEQ multiplex PCR; TCRdb stores in-frame clones only, minus some. Among approximately 600,000 clones, 95% were seen once, and the ten largest hold 0.11%. Sequenced input: naive CD8+ T cells sorted from blood. These TCRs come from a young woman in good health. The CDR3 runs from the conserved cysteine through the conserved F or W. A D gene is named only where the DNA matches it firmly.

DNA	CDR3	J	D	V
TGTGCCAGCAGCGTAGGAGGGGACACTCCCCTCCACTTT	CASSVGGDTPLHF	TRBJ1-6	NA	TRBV9
TGTGCCAGCAGCTCGTTTATCTCCTACAATGAGCAGTTCTTC	CASSSFISYNEQFF	TRBJ2-1	NA	TRBV9
TGTGCCAGCACCCCGGACAGGGAAAAATTATACAATGAGCAGTTCTTC	CASTPDREKLYNEQFF	TRBJ2-1	TRBD1	TRBV27
TGTGCCAGCTCACCAGGGGGCAGAACCTACGAGCAGTACTTC	CASSPGGRTYEQYF	TRBJ2-7	NA	TRBV18
TGTGCCAGCAGCTTGGCCGGAACGTATGGAAACACCATATATTTT	CASSLAGTYGNTIYF	TRBJ1-3	NA	TRBV5-6
TGTGCCAGTACCCGAGCGGGGGGCGACTATGGCTACACCTTC	CASTRAGGDYGYTF	TRBJ1-2	NA	TRBV19
TGTGCCAGCAGATCTCAGGGGGCGGGCGAGCAGTACTTC	CASRSQGAGEQYF	TRBJ2-7	TRBD1	TRBV5-6
TGTGCCAGCAGTCTGGGACAGGGGACGGGTCTAGCCAAAAACATTCAGTACTTC	CASSLGQGTGLAKNIQYF	TRBJ2-4	TRBD1	TRBV27
TGTGCCAGCAGCCTCGGTGATGTAGCCAAAAACATTCAGTACTTC	CASSLGDVAKNIQYF	TRBJ2-4	NA	TRBV28
TGCAGTGCTAGCTCGGGGCCGGTTGCGTATTTT	CSASSGPVAYF	TRBJ2-3	NA	TRBV20-1
TGTGCCAGCAGCGTATCTGGAGGGTTTGGAAACACCATATATTTT	CASSVSGGFGNTIYF	TRBJ1-3	NA	TRBV9
TGTGCCAGCTCACCACCGGAACCTAGCGGGAGAGGGGAGACCCAGTACTTC	CASSPPEPSGRGETQYF	TRBJ2-5	TRBD2	TRBV18
TGTGCCAGCAGCCTACGACAGGATCGCCGCTACGAGCAGTACTTC	CASSLRQDRRYEQYF	TRBJ2-7	NA	TRBV14
TGTGCCAGCAGTGCACCCCCAGATACGCAGTATTTT	CASSAPPDTQYF	TRBJ2-3	NA	TRBV2
TGTGCCAGCAGCTTGGGCAGGGGAGACATTCAGTACTTC	CASSLGRGDIQYF	TRBJ2-4	NA	TRBV5-6
TGTGCCAGTAGTCATCGAGTTTGGGTGGACAATGAGCAGTTCTTC	CASSHRVWVDNEQFF	TRBJ2-1	NA	TRBV19